Listed below are T cell receptor beta chains from one sample, sequenced in a study of cytomegalovirus exposure and HLA in healthy donors. Profiled with immunoSEQ multiplex PCR; TCRdb holds only in-frame clones, not every one. The sample has over 35,000 clones; approximately 92% are singletons. Sequencing was carried out using PBMCs. The source of these receptors is a man younger than 35 in good health and CMV-seronegative. Both conserved end residues are part of each CDR3. D genes are given only for firm matches. Size tells how often a clone was seen (once, few, many) or the class of an expanded clone, and some rows leave it out.

d_call,j_call,clone_size,cdr3_length,v_call,cdr3_aa,cdr3_nt
.,TRBJ2-5,once,13,TRBV6-1,CASSENRVETQYF,TGTGCCAGCAGTGAAAACAGGGTGGAGACCCAGTACTTC
.,TRBJ1-5,.,14,TRBV28,CASRHGRGFQPQHF,TGTGCCAGCAGACACGGGAGGGGATTTCAGCCCCAGCATTTT
.,TRBJ1-1,.,14,TRBV18,CASSPGGMNTEAFF,TGTGCCAGCTCACCGGGGGGGATGAACACTGAAGCTTTCTTT
TRBD2,TRBJ2-1,.,16,TRBV9,CASSTLASGVSNEQFF,TGTGCCAGCAGCACCCTCGCGAGCGGGGTGAGCAATGAGCAGTTCTTC
.,TRBJ2-7,.,14,TRBV27,CASGSWLDSYEQYF,TGTGCCAGCGGCTCTTGGCTAGACTCCTACGAGCAGTACTTC
.,TRBJ2-5,.,15,TRBV30,CAWSGVLRMRETQYF,TGTGCCTGGAGTGGGGTTCTACGGATGAGGGAGACCCAGTACTTC
.,TRBJ2-4,.,17,TRBV14,CASSQRTSSLAKNIQYF,TGTGCCAGCAGCCAACGGACAAGCTCTCTAGCCAAAAACATTCAGTACTTC
.,TRBJ2-3,.,15,TRBV4-2,CASSQDWRGPDTQYF,TGTGCCAGCAGCCAAGATTGGAGGGGGCCAGATACGCAGTATTTT
TRBD2,TRBJ2-7,.,16,TRBV9,CASSPHSGRGIDEQYF,TGTGCCAGCAGCCCCCACAGCGGGAGGGGTATCGACGAGCAGTACTTC
.,TRBJ1-2,.,17,TRBV19,CATSTDSPHGANYGYTF,TGTGCCACTTCCACTGACAGTCCTCATGGGGCTAACTATGGCTACACCTTC
TRBD1,TRBJ2-7,.,14,TRBV5-1,CASSLRTGPYEQYF,TGCGCCAGCAGCTTGCGGACAGGTCCCTACGAGCAGTACTTC
.,TRBJ2-2,.,16,TRBV9,CASSLDKRTNTGELFF,TGTGCCAGCAGCTTAGATAAGCGTACGAACACCGGGGAGCTGTTTTTT
.,TRBJ1-5,.,16,TRBV28,CASWQQGARGHQPQHF,TGTGCCAGCTGGCAACAAGGGGCGCGGGGACATCAGCCCCAGCATTTT
.,TRBJ2-7,.,12,TRBV27,CASSLTGYEQYF,TGTGCCAGCAGTTTAACTGGCTACGAGCAGTACTTC
TRBD1,TRBJ1-5,.,15,TRBV30,CAWSVGQGSWQPQHF,TGTGCCTGGAGTGTTGGACAGGGGTCCTGGCAGCCCCAGCATTTT
TRBD2,TRBJ2-3,.,15,TRBV6-5,CASKRGLAGPDTQYF,TGTGCCAGCAAACGGGGACTAGCGGGACCAGATACGCAGTATTTT
TRBD1,TRBJ1-1,.,13,TRBV10-3,CAISGQGRTEAFF,TGTGCCATCAGCGGACAGGGAAGGACTGAAGCTTTCTTT
.,TRBJ1-2,few,14,TRBV6-1,CASSESTGFRGYTF,TGTGCCAGCAGTGAAAGTACGGGATTTCGAGGCTACACCTTC
.,TRBJ1-5,.,16,TRBV11-2,CASTTQVGGSNQPQHF,TGTGCCAGCACCACCCAGGTCGGGGGGAGCAATCAGCCCCAGCATTTT
.,TRBJ2-7,.,15,TRBV5-1,CASSLGTARSYEQYF,TGCGCCAGCAGCTTGGGGACAGCTCGATCCTACGAGCAGTACTTC
TRBD2,TRBJ2-3,once,17,TRBV18,CASSPGTSGGATDTQYF,TGTGCCAGCTCACCTGGGACTAGCGGGGGGGCAACAGATACGCAGTATTTT
.,TRBJ2-7,.,15,TRBV9,CASSVDGGTSYEQYF,TGTGCCAGCAGCGTAGATGGGGGGACCTCCTACGAGCAGTACTTC
.,TRBJ2-5,.,12,TRBV5-1,CASMKGGETQYF,TGCGCCAGCATGAAGGGAGGAGAGACCCAGTACTTC
.,TRBJ2-7,.,15,TRBV6-1,CASSEDYRGGYEQYF,TGTGCCAGCAGTGAAGATTATAGGGGGGGGTACGAGCAGTACTTC
TRBD1,TRBJ1-5,.,15,TRBV25-1,CASSGRGQGNQPQHF,TGTGCCAGCAGTGGTCGGGGACAGGGGAATCAGCCCCAGCATTTT
.,TRBJ2-7,.,13,TRBV10-1,CASSEGGPYEQYF,TGCGCCAGCAGTGAAGGAGGTCCCTACGAGCAGTACTTC
TRBD1,TRBJ2-3,.,18,TRBV29-1,CSVRQGARRLALTDTQYF,TGCAGCGTTCGACAGGGGGCGCGAAGACTAGCGCTCACAGATACGCAGTATTTT
TRBD1,TRBJ1-6,.,13,TRBV30,CAWKTGGNSPLHF,TGTGCCTGGAAGACAGGGGGGAATTCACCCCTCCACTTT
.,TRBJ1-1,.,15,TRBV28,CASGLRVWRNTEAFF,TGTGCCAGCGGACTTAGGGTCTGGCGGAACACTGAAGCTTTCTTT
TRBD1,TRBJ1-2,.,15,TRBV6-6,CASSGGTGIGDGYTF,TGTGCCAGCAGTGGTGGGACAGGGATAGGAGATGGCTACACCTTC
TRBD1,TRBJ1-4,once,14,TRBV6-5,CASSYLGQLEKLFF,TGTGCCAGCAGTTACCTGGGACAGCTTGAAAAACTGTTTTTT
.,TRBJ1-1,.,12,TRBV11-3,CASSLSDSEAFF,TGTGCCAGCAGCTTATCTGACAGTGAAGCTTTCTTT
TRBD2,TRBJ2-1,.,16,TRBV5-4,CASSPQGTSGHNEQFF,TGTGCCAGCAGCCCCCAAGGGACTAGCGGGCACAATGAGCAGTTCTTC
TRBD1,TRBJ1-2,.,14,TRBV6-6,CASSPRDSPWGYTF,TGTGCCAGCAGTCCCCGGGACAGCCCTTGGGGCTACACCTTC
.,TRBJ1-1,.,13,TRBV7-3,CASSLNRISGAFF,TGTGCCAGCAGCTTAAACAGGATATCAGGAGCTTTCTTT
.,TRBJ1-5,.,14,TRBV9,CASSPRGGGQPQHF,TGTGCCAGCAGCCCCCGTGGGGGAGGTCAGCCCCAGCATTTT
.,TRBJ2-2,.,14,TRBV7-9,CASGLGLSTGELFF,TGTGCCAGCGGATTAGGTCTTAGCACCGGGGAGCTGTTTTTT
.,TRBJ2-3,.,13,TRBV19,CAIDRRRVDTQYF,TGTGCCATTGACAGGAGGCGGGTAGATACGCAGTATTTT
TRBD1,TRBJ2-2,.,16,TRBV9,CASSNPGQGATGELFF,TGTGCCAGCAGCAATCCGGGACAGGGGGCGACCGGGGAGCTGTTTTTT
.,TRBJ1-1,.,13,TRBV10-3,CASSTALNTEAFF,TGTGCCAGCTCGACAGCCTTGAACACTGAAGCTTTCTTT
TRBD1,TRBJ2-5,.,14,TRBV19,CASSTGQGAETQYF,TGTGCCAGTAGTACCGGACAGGGGGCGGAGACCCAGTACTTC
.,TRBJ2-5,.,14,TRBV2,CASSGTAMKETQYF,TGTGCCAGCAGTGGTACTGCGATGAAAGAGACCCAGTACTTC
TRBD2,TRBJ2-3,.,14,TRBV7-3,CASSPSGSSDTQYF,TGTGCCAGCAGCCCTAGCGGGAGTTCAGATACGCAGTATTTT
.,TRBJ1-1,.,13,TRBV5-1,CASSFIGDTEAFF,TGCGCCAGCAGCTTTATAGGAGACACTGAAGCTTTCTTT
.,TRBJ1-3,.,14,TRBV10-3,CAISGSDSGNTIYF,TGTGCCATCAGTGGTTCAGACTCTGGAAACACCATATATTTT
TRBD2,TRBJ2-5,.,17,TRBV5-1,CASMISGTRSFGETQYF,TGCGCCAGCATGATATCCGGGACTAGAAGTTTTGGGGAGACCCAGTACTTC
.,TRBJ1-5,.,13,TRBV5-5,CASSLLSNQPQHF,TGTGCCAGCAGCTTGCTCAGTAATCAGCCCCAGCATTTT
TRBD1,TRBJ1-5,once,17,TRBV28,CASSSVSRDRGYQPQHF,TGTGCCAGCAGTTCCGTATCCCGGGACAGGGGATATCAGCCCCAGCATTTT
.,TRBJ1-2,.,16,TRBV4-1,CASSQDGVSLVYGYTF,TGCGCCAGCAGCCAAGACGGGGTTTCTCTCGTCTATGGCTACACCTTC
TRBD2,TRBJ2-7,.,14,TRBV7-9,CASSFASGGYEQYF,TGTGCCAGCAGCTTTGCTAGCGGGGGATACGAGCAGTACTTC
.,TRBJ1-5,.,15,TRBV6-6,CASSIGHLSNQPQHF,TGTGCCAGCAGTATCGGACACCTTAGCAATCAGCCCCAGCATTTT
TRBD1,TRBJ1-2,.,15,TRBV6-4,CASSDYPDRDYGYTF,TGTGCCAGCAGTGACTACCCGGACAGGGACTATGGCTACACCTTC
TRBD1,TRBJ1-2,.,15,TRBV19,CASSTQQGAMGGYTF,TGTGCCAGTAGTACTCAACAGGGGGCGATGGGCGGCTACACCTTC
.,TRBJ1-1,.,13,TRBV19,CASSPPGGTEAFF,TGTGCCAGTAGTCCCCCCGGGGGAACTGAAGCTTTCTTT
TRBD2,TRBJ2-1,.,16,TRBV30,CAWSAPTSGRPYEQFF,TGTGCCTGGAGTGCACCTACTAGCGGGAGGCCCTATGAGCAGTTCTTC
TRBD2,TRBJ2-1,few,15,TRBV9,CASSVGTGGQFEQFF,TGTGCCAGCAGCGTAGGCACGGGGGGGCAGTTTGAGCAGTTCTTC
TRBD1,TRBJ1-5,.,15,TRBV6-1,CASSHPGQGNQPQHF,TGTGCCAGCAGTCATCCAGGACAGGGCAATCAGCCCCAGCATTTT
TRBD2,TRBJ2-3,.,17,TRBV4-2,CASSQDLAGGPTDTQYF,TGTGCCAGCAGCCAAGATCTAGCGGGGGGGCCTACAGATACGCAGTATTTT
.,TRBJ2-1,.,13,TRBV30,CAWMGSSYNEQFF,TGTGCCTGGATGGGCAGCTCCTACAATGAGCAGTTCTTC
TRBD2,TRBJ2-7,once,15,TRBV5-6,CASSFLAGGSYEQYF,TGTGCCAGCAGCTTCTTGGCGGGGGGCTCCTACGAGCAGTACTTC